The clone carrying this T cell receptor (beta chain) was detected a few times. These data are taken from a study of T cells in Graves' hyperthyroidism and ophthalmopathy. Amplification of TCR beta CDR3 regions was performed using RNA transcripts as template. TCR CDR3 underwent first-round RT-PCR with the HTBI primer set. Each CDR3 protein is one row after TCRdb ran MiXCR on the multiplex PCR reads. Among a few hundred thousand distinct CDR3 sequences listed, around 16% were seen once. The sequenced material came from blood. The source is a woman between 25 and 40 years old with Graves' ophthalmopathy.

The CDR3 DNA reads as TGCAGTGCACCTCTAGCGGGAGGGTCCTACGAGCAGTACTTC. Its translation is CSAPLAGGSYEQYF. The genes are TRBV20-1 and TRBJ2-7, with TRBD2 matching over 12 bases. CDR1 is DFQATT, CDR2 SNEGSKA, per germline (reference sequence). V lost 6 bases to trimming and J lost 1 base; unmatched junction nucleotides: 4. The CDR3 is made up of 14 amino acids.